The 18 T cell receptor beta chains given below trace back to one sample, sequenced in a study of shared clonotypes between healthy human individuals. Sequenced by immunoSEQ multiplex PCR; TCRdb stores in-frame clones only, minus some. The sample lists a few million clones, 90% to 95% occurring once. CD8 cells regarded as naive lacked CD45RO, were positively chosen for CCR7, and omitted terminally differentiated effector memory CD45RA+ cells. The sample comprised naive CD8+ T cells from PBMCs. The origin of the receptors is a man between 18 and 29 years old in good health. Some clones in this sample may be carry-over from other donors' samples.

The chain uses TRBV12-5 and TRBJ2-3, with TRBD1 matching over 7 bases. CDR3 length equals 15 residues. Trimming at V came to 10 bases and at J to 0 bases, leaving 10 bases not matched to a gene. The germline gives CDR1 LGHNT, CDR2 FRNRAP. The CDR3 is CATATGTASTDTQYF. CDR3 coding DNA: TGTGCTACGGCAACCGGGACAGCTAGCACAGATACGCAGTATTTT. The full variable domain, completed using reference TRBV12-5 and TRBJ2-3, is DARVTQTPRHKVTEMGQEVTMRCQPILGHNTVFWYRQTMMQGLELLAYFRNRAPLDDSGMPKDRFSAEMPDATLATLKIQPSEPRDSAVYFCATATGTASTDTQYFGPGTRLTVL.

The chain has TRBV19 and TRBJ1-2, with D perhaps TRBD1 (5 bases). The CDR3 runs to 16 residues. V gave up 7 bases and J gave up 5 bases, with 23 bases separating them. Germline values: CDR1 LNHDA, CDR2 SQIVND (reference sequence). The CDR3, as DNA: TGTGCCAGTACCACGGAAGGGGCAGGGATACTTTATGGCTACACCTTC. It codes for CASTTEGAGILYGYTF. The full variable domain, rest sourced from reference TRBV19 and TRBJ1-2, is DGGITQSPKYLFRKEGQNVTLSCEQNLNHDAMYWYRQDPGQGLRLIYYSQIVNDFQKGDIAEGYSVSREKKESFPLTVTSAQKNPTAFYLCASTTEGAGILYGYTFGSGTRLTVV.

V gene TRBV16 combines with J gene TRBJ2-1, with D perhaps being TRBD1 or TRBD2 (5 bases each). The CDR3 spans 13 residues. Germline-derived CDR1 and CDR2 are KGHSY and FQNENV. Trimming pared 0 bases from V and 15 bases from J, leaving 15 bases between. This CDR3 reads CASSQSLGPQGFF. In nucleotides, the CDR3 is TGTGCCAGCAGCCAATCTCTGGGACCTCAGGGGTTCTTC. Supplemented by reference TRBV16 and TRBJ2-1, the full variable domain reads GEEVAQTPKHLVRGEGQKAKLYCAPIKGHSYVFWYQQVLKNEFKFLISFQNENVFDETGMPKERFSAKCLPNSPCSLEIQATKLEDSAVYFCASSQSLGPQGFFGPGTRLTVL.

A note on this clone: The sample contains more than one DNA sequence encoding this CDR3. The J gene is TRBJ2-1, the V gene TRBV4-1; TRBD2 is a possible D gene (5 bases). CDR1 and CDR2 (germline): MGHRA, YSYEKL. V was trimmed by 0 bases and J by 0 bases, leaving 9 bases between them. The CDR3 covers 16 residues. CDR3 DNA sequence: TGCGCCAGCAGCCAAGAACCGGGGTCCTCCTACAATGAGCAGTTCTTC. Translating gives CASSQEPGSSYNEQFF.

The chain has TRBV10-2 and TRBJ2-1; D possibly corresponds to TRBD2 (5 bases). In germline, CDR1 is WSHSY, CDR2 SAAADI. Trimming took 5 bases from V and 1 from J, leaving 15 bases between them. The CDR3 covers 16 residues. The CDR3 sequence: CASSTLLAGSYNEQFF. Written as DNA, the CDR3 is TGCGCCAGCAGTACCCTTCTTGCGGGTTCCTACAATGAGCAGTTCTTC.

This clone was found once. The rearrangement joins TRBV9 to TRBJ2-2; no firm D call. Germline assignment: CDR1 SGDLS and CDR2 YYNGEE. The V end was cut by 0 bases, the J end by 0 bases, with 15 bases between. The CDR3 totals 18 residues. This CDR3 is CASSVAPSRPTNTGELFF. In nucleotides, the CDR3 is TGTGCCAGCAGCGTAGCCCCCTCCAGGCCAACGAACACCGGGGAGCTGTTTTTT. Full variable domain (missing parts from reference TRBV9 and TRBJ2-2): DSGVTQTPKHLITATGQRVTLRCSPRSGDLSVYWYQQSLDQGLQFLIQYYNGEERAKGNILERFSAQQFPDLHSELNLSSLELGDSALYFCASSVAPSRPTNTGELFFGEGSRLTVL.

The CDR3 DNA reads TGTGCCAGCTCCCCTCGGGCATCAACCTATGAAAAACTGTTTTTT. It codes for CASSPRASTYEKLFF. The chain is built from TRBV28 and TRBJ1-4; D uncertain. The CDR3 is made up of 15 amino acids. The ends were cut back, 8 bases at V and 6 bases at J, with 19 bases in the middle. Germline V gene lookup returns CDR1 MDHEN and CDR2 SYDVKM.

The CDR3 region has the DNA TGCAGCGTTGCGGAGGGATACGAGCAGTACTTC. Protein sequence: CSVAEGYEQYF. The chain uses TRBV29-1 and TRBJ2-7, with TRBD2 as a possible D gene (6 bases). Trimming pared 4 bases from V and 4 bases from J, leaving 8 bases between. CDR1 and CDR2 (germline): SQVTM, ANQGSEA. The CDR3 runs 11 residues.

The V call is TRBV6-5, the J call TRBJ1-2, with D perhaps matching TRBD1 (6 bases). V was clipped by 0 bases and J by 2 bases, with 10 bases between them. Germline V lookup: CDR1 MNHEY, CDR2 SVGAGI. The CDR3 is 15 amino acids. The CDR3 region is CASSYSEGDNYGYTF. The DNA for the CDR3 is TGTGCCAGCAGTTACTCCGAGGGGGACAACTATGGCTACACCTTC.

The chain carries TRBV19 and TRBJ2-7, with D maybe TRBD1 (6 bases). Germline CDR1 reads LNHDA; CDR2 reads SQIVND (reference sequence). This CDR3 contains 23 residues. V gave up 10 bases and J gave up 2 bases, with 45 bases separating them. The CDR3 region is CAKESTVSPGPHRTEIPTYEQYF. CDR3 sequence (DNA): TGTGCCAAGGAATCGACAGTTTCCCCCGGCCCACACCGGACAGAAATACCCACCTACGAGCAGTACTTC.

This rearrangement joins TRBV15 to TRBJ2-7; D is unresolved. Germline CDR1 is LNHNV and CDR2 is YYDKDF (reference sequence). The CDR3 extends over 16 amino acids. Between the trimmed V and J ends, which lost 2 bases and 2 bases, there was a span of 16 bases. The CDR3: CATSRTFELPAYEQYF. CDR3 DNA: TGTGCCACCAGCAGAACCTTTGAGCTACCTGCCTACGAGCAGTACTTC.

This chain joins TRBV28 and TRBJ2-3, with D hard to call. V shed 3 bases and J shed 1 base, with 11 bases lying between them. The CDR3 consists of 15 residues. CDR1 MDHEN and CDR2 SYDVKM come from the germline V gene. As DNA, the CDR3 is TGTGCCAGCAGTTTCCCGGTAGAGGGCACAGATACGCAGTATTTT. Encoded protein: CASSFPVEGTDTQYF.

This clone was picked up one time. CDR3 amino acids: CASSSGQGRETQYF. The DNA of the CDR3 is TGTGCCAGCAGCTCGGGACAGGGGCGAGAGACCCAGTACTTC. The chain recombines TRBV7-9 with TRBJ2-5; 10 nucleotides agree with TRBD1. CDR1 and CDR2 (germline): SEHNR, FQNEAQ (reference sequence). Trimming at V came to 4 bases and at J to 4 bases, leaving 3 bases not matched to a gene. This CDR3 comprises 14 residues.

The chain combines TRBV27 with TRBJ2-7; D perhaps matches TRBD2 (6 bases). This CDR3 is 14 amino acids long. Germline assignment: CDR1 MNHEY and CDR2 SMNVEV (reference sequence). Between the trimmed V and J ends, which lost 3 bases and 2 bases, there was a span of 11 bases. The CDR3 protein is CASSFLRGPYEQYF. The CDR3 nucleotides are TGTGCCAGCAGTTTCTTGCGGGGCCCCTACGAGCAGTACTTC.

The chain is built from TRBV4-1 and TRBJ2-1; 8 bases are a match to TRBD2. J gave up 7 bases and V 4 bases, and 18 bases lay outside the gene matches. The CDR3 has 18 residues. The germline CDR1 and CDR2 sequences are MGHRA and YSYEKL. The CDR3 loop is CASSLLLGAGGRDNEQFF. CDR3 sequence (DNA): TGCGCCAGCAGCCTACTTCTGGGGGCGGGGGGTAGGGATAATGAGCAGTTCTTC.

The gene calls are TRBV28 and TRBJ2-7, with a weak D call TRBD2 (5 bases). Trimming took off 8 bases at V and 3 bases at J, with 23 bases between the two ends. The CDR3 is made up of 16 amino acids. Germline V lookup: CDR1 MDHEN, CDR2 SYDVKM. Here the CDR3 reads CASVAVWSGLFYEQYF. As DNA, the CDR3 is TGTGCCAGCGTGGCTGTCTGGAGCGGTTTATTCTACGAGCAGTACTTC.

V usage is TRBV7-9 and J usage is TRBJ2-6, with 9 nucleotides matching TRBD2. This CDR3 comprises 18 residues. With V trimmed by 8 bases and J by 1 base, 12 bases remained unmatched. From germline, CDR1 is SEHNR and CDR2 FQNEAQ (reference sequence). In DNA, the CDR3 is TGTGCCAGCGGATTAGGACTAGCGATTCTATCTGGGGCCAACGTCCTGACTTTC. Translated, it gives CASGLGLAILSGANVLTF. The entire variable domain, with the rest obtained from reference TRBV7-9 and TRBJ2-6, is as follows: DTGVSQNPRHKITKRGQNVTFRCDPISEHNRLYWYRQTLGQGPEFLTYFQNEAQLEKSRLLSDRFSAERPKGSFSTLEIQRTEQGDSAMYLCASGLGLAILSGANVLTFGAGSRLTVL.

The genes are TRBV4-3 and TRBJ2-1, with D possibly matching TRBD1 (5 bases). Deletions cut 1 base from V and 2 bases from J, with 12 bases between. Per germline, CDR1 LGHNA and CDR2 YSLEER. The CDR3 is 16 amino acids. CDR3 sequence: CASSQGGAGPYNEQFF. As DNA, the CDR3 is TGCGCCAGCAGCCAAGGGGGCGCCGGACCCTACAATGAGCAGTTCTTC.